This TCR beta chain was observed in a study of T cell changes during pregnancy in multiple sclerosis. Germline V lookup: CDR1 GTSNPN, CDR2 SVGIG (reference sequence). V trimming: 4 bases; J trimming: 3 bases; junction bases outside the gene matches: 6. The CDR3 covers 13 residues. The repertoire was sequenced with immunoSEQ multiplex PCR; TCRdb's copy has only in-frame clones and lacks some. Among around 68,000 clones listed, about nine tenths were seen once. The chain couples TRBV30 to TRBJ2-7, with TRBD2 matching 7 bases. This TCR was sampled from a female donor with multiple sclerosis, enrolled in a pregnancy study. The sequences come from peripheral blood, collected in the third trimester of pregnancy. Written as DNA, the CDR3 is TGTGCCTGGATGACAGCGGGACTCTACGAGCAGTACTTC. Its protein product is CAWMTAGLYEQYF.